The 27 T cell receptor beta chains below come from one sample, sequenced in a study of T cells in Graves' hyperthyroidism and ophthalmopathy. Amplification of TCR beta CDR3 regions used RNA as the template. HTBI primers were the set used in a first-round RT-PCR of the TCR CDR3. TCRdb called the multiplex PCR reads again in MiXCR, with one record for every CDR3 protein. The sample shows approximately 200,000 distinct CDR3 sequences, about 18% of them seen only once. The sequencing sample was made of blood. The receptors stem from a man in his forties or fifties with Graves' hyperthyroidism.

The V call is TRBV9, the J call TRBJ1-4, with D unclear. CDR3 size: 15 residues. Germline V gene sequence: CDR1 SGDLS, CDR2 YYNGEE. V was pared by 0 bases and J by 3 bases, with 9 bases between. The DNA of the CDR3 is TGTGCCAGCAGCGTAGATGGCCCCCCTAATGAAAAACTGTTTTTT. This codes for CASSVDGPPNEKLFF. Full variable domain (rest looked up from reference TRBV9 and TRBJ1-4): DSGVTQTPKHLITATGQRVTLRCSPRSGDLSVYWYQQSLDQGLQFLIQYYNGEERAKGNILERFSAQQFPDLHSELNLSSLELGDSALYFCASSVDGPPNEKLFFGSGTQLSVL.

This chain uses TRBV11-2 with TRBJ1-6; TRBD1 aligns across 9 bases. The ends lost 4 bases at V and 6 bases at J; junction bases unmatched: 10. The CDR3 is 17 residues long. The germline gives CDR1 SGHAT, CDR2 FQNNGV. CDR3 in amino acids: CASSSAFTGGLNSPLHF. CDR3 coding DNA: TGTGCCAGCAGCTCCGCATTCACAGGGGGCCTTAATTCACCCCTCCACTTT.

This rearrangement joins TRBV29-1 to TRBJ2-5, with D possibly TRBD1 on 6 matching bases. The CDR3 has 14 amino acids. V was cut by 3 bases and J by 5 bases, with 16 bases left in between. CDR1 SQVTM and CDR2 ANQGSEA come from the germline V gene. CDR3 DNA sequence: TGCAGCGTTGAGCAGGGGTCCGCAGGTGAGACCCAGTACTTC. Its translation: CSVEQGSAGETQYF. Variable domain in full (rest from reference TRBV29-1 and TRBJ2-5): SAVISQKPSRDICQRGTSLTIQCQVDSQVTMMFWYRQQPGQSLTLIATANQGSEATYESGFVIDKFPISRPNLTFSTLTVSNMSPEDSSIYLCSVEQGSAGETQYFGPGTRLLVL.

The gene calls are TRBV6-5 and TRBJ2-7; TRBD1 aligns across 7 bases. This CDR3 region has 16 residues. CDR1 is MNHEY, CDR2 SVGAGI, per germline. V lost 0 bases to trimming and J lost 2 bases; unmatched junction nucleotides: 7. CDR3 residues: CASSYSSTGDPYEQYF. The CDR3 coding sequence is TGTGCCAGCAGTTACTCGAGCACAGGGGACCCCTACGAGCAGTACTTC.

Notes on this clonotype: This may arise from a read error, as a much more abundant clone is one base away. The chain has TRBV2 and TRBJ2-3; 14 bases line up with TRBD2. After removal of 11 bases from V and 4 bases from J, the junction contained 17 bases not matched to a gene. The CDR3 is made up of 18 amino acids. Germline V CDR1 and CDR2: SNHLY, FYNNEI. CDR3 bases: TGTGCCGGCACCCGGGGGGGGACTAGCGGGGGTTTCGCAGATACGCAGTATTTT. Residues: CAGTRGGTSGGFADTQYF. Supplemented by reference TRBV2 and TRBJ2-3, the full variable domain reads EPEVTQTPSHQVTQMGQEVILRCVPISNHLYFYWYRQILGQKVEFLVSFYNNEISEKSEIFDDQFSVERPDGSNFTLKIRSTKLEDSAMYFCAGTRGGTSGGFADTQYFGPGTRLTVL.

The gene calls are TRBV7-9 and TRBJ1-1; D is unclear. The CDR3 has 14 amino acids. CDR1 is SEHNR and CDR2 is FQNEAQ in the germline V gene (reference sequence). V lost 3 bases and J lost 6, with 14 bases in between. DNA for the CDR3: TGTGCCAGCAGCTTGCTCCTCTCCGGGCCTGAAGCTTTCTTT. It yields the protein CASSLLLSGPEAFF.

This clonotype showed up many times. The V and J genes are TRBV11-2 and TRBJ2-5, with D possibly matching TRBD2 (6 bases). The CDR3 totals 15 residues. Trimming removed 1 base from V and 6 bases from J, with 15 bases in between. Germline V gives CDR1 SGHAT, CDR2 FQNNGV. The CDR3 here is CASSLVGTDGKTQYF. CDR3 DNA: TGTGCCAGCAGCTTAGTCGGGACTGATGGGAAGACCCAGTACTTC.

The CDR3 DNA reads TGTGCCAGCAGTCCCCCCGGACAACTCTACGAGCAGTACTTC. Its translation: CASSPPGQLYEQYF. The J gene is TRBJ2-7, the V gene TRBV12-3 or TRBV12-4; possible D gene TRBD1, 5 bases. The V end lost 5 bases, the J end lost 3 bases, and 14 bases lay between the germline ends. The CDR3 is made up of 14 amino acids.

This clonotype has at least ten counts. Germline and junction disagree at one end, which may indicate a read error. This chain uses TRBV7-7 with TRBJ2-1; 9 positions agree with TRBD1. This CDR3 has 15 residues. Germline V CDR1 and CDR2: SSHAT, FNYEAQ (reference sequence). CDR3 protein: CASSHRQGAYNEQFF. CDR3 coding DNA: TGTGCTAGCAGCCACCGACAGGGGGCCTACAATGAGCAGTTCTTC.

The chain carries TRBV6-4 and TRBJ1-2, with D possibly matching TRBD1 (6 bases). In germline, CDR1 is MRHNA, CDR2 SNTAGT. The CDR3 totals 16 residues. V was shortened by 4 bases and J by 0 bases, with 15 bases between the two germline ends. The CDR3 is CASSAHSTGTNYGYTF. The CDR3 region has the DNA TGTGCCAGCAGTGCCCACTCCACAGGGACTAACTATGGCTACACCTTC.

The chain joins TRBV20-1 to TRBJ1-2, with TRBD1 identical over 8 bases. V was clipped by 6 bases and J by 7 bases; unmatched bases: 16. Germline V gene data show CDR1 as DFQATT and CDR2 as SNEGSKA (reference sequence). CDR3 size: 15 residues. CDR3 sequence: CSAPVTDRELGGYTF. The CDR3 nucleotides read TGCAGTGCACCAGTTACGGACAGGGAGTTAGGTGGCTACACCTTC.

This clonotype was counted only a few times. The chain uses TRBV20-1 and TRBJ1-5; D might be TRBD1 (5 bases). This CDR3 region has 16 residues. Trimming removed 2 bases from V and 4 bases from J, with 18 bases in between. Germline CDR1 is DFQATT and CDR2 is SNEGSKA (reference sequence). CDR3 in amino acids: CSARRQGEIANQPQHF. CDR3 nucleotides: TGCAGTGCTAGACGGCAGGGTGAAATAGCGAATCAGCCCCAGCATTTT.

Details on this clonotype: A read error is possible here, since a much larger clone lies one base away. The V gene is TRBV6-1, the J gene TRBJ1-6; D uncertain. CDR3 size: 13 residues. Germline CDR1 is MNHNS and CDR2 is SASEGT. The CDR3 DNA reads as TGTGCCAGCAGTGACTTCTTTAATTCACACCTCCACTTT. It codes for CASSDFFNSHLHF.

This clonotype was counted ten times or more. The J gene is TRBJ2-3, the V gene TRBV20-1; maybe TRBD1 (6 bases). The CDR3 extends over 17 amino acids. V lost 0 bases, J lost 2 bases, and 18 bases lay in between. Germline-derived CDR1 and CDR2 are DFQATT and SNEGSKA (reference sequence). Here the CDR3 reads CSARDLTTGQHTDTQYF. The CDR3, as DNA: TGCAGTGCTAGAGATCTCACAACCGGACAGCACACAGATACGCAGTATTTT.

The rearrangement links TRBV12-3 or TRBV12-4 to TRBJ1-5; possibly TRBD1 for D (5 bases). This CDR3 is built from 15 residues. The V gene lost 7 bases and the J gene lost 3 bases, with 16 bases spanning the gap. CDR3: CASTPAGVTNQPQHF. CDR3 sequence (DNA): TGTGCCAGCACCCCCGCGGGGGTCACCAATCAGCCCCAGCATTTT.

This chain connects TRBV7-3 to TRBJ2-7; 11 positions agree with TRBD1. CDR3 length: 14 residues. J gave up 5 bases and V 3 bases, and 3 bases lay outside the gene matches. From germline, CDR1 is SGHTA and CDR2 FQGTGA. CDR3 nucleotide sequence: TGTGCCAGCAGCTTCGGGGACAGGGGGGACGAGCAGTACTTC. This sequence encodes CASSFGDRGDEQYF.

This clonotype was seen a handful of times. J is TRBJ1-2 and V is TRBV4-3; 8 positions match TRBD1. The V and J ends lost 1 base and 2 bases, in that order; junction bases with no gene match: 12. CDR1 and CDR2 (germline): LGHNA, YSLEER. The CDR3 contains 18 residues. The CDR3 DNA sequence: TGCGCCAGCAGCCAAGTAAAGATTGGACAGGGCCCGAACTATGGCTACACCTTC. Translated, it gives CASSQVKIGQGPNYGYTF.

This clonotype was counted a few times. The chain employs TRBV6-1 and TRBJ2-3; 12 bases agree with TRBD2. V lost 0 bases to trimming and J lost 4 bases; unmatched junction nucleotides: 2. CDR3 length: 16 amino acids. Looked up from germline, CDR1 is MNHNS and CDR2 is SASEGT. The CDR3 DNA reads TGTGCCAGCAGTGAAGCGCTAGCGGGGGGGTCAGATACGCAGTATTTT. It is translated as CASSEALAGGSDTQYF.

This clonotype appeared many times. The chain employs TRBV20-1 and TRBJ2-2; D possibly corresponds to TRBD2 (6 bases). Germline V gene data show CDR1 as DFQATT and CDR2 as SNEGSKA (reference sequence). The CDR3 extends over 14 amino acids. With 0 bases removed from V and 3 bases from J, the gap between germline ends came to 8 bases. In nucleotides, the CDR3 is TGCAGTGCTAGAGATTGGAGGGACACCGGGGAGCTGTTTTTT. Its protein is CSARDWRDTGELFF.

Comments on this clonotype: This clone may be a read error of a much larger clone one base away. J is TRBJ1-2 and V is TRBV15; tentative D call: TRBD1 (5 bases). CDR3 length: 15 residues. The ends were cut back, 1 base at V and 2 bases at J, with 11 bases in the middle. Germline lookup yields CDR1 LNHNV and CDR2 YYDKDF (reference sequence). In DNA form, the CDR3 reads TGTGCCACCAGCAGAGTGAGGGACGGAAACTATGGCTACACCTTC. It translates to CATSRVRDGNYGYTF.

This clonotype turned up a few times. This rearrangement joins TRBV15 to TRBJ2-5; TRBD1 agrees at 9 bases. V lost 0 bases and J lost 10; bases outside the gene matches: 9. Germline values: CDR1 LNHNV, CDR2 YYDKDF (reference sequence). The CDR3 length is 15 residues. As DNA, the CDR3 is TGTGCCACCAGCAGAGATCGGAAAACAGGGGGCGGCCAGTACTTC. Amino acid sequence: CATSRDRKTGGGQYF.

This clonotype was observed many times. This sequence joins TRBV7-3 and TRBJ2-2, with 7 bases matching TRBD1. Germline V gene sequence: CDR1 SGHTA, CDR2 FQGTGA. This CDR3 has 13 amino acids. The V and J ends lost 8 bases and 5 bases, in that order; junction bases with no gene match: 5. CDR3 sequence: CASRQGSTGELFF. CDR3 sequence (DNA): TGTGCCAGCCGACAGGGTTCTACCGGGGAGCTGTTTTTT.

The chain has TRBV11-2 and TRBJ2-3; TRBD2 aligns across 16 bases. The CDR3 sequence is 16 residues long. J lost 5 bases, V lost 7 bases, and 6 bases had no gene match. Looked up from germline, CDR1 is SGHAT and CDR2 is FQNNGV. The CDR3 nucleotides read TGTGCCAGCACCGGGACTAGCGGGGGGGCGGGAGATACGCAGTATTTT. It specifies CASTGTSGGAGDTQYF.

Concerning this clonotype itself: A single base separates this from a much larger clone, so it may be a read error. The V call is TRBV20-1, the J call TRBJ2-1, with D perhaps matching TRBD1 or TRBD2 (5 bases each). The CDR3 loop spans 14 amino acids. Germline V gene sequence: CDR1 DFQATT, CDR2 SNEGSKA (reference sequence). Trimming took off 5 bases at V and 8 bases at J, with 19 bases between the two ends. This CDR3 reads CSAGGQGVVDEQFF. The CDR3, as DNA: TGCAGTGCTGGCGGGCAGGGAGTTGTCGATGAGCAGTTCTTC.

This clonotype showed up many times. The rearrangement uses TRBV18 and TRBJ2-1; unclear D gene. Trimming took 6 bases from V and 6 from J, leaving 21 bases between them. Germline CDR1 KGHSH, CDR2 LQKENI. This CDR3 is 16 amino acids long. CDR3 amino acids: CASSPLAQSVSNEQFF. The CDR3 DNA reads as TGTGCCAGCTCCCCGTTAGCACAGTCGGTGTCCAATGAGCAGTTCTTC.

Points on this clonotype: A much larger clone differs from this one at a single base, so this may be a read error. The genes are TRBV11-2 and TRBJ2-7; 7 nucleotides align to TRBD1. Per the germline V gene, CDR1 is SGHAT and CDR2 is FQNNGV. This CDR3 contains 15 residues. Trimming removed 6 bases from V and 5 bases from J; junction bases left unmatched: 13. The CDR3 loop is CASRLVRDSNHEQYF. The CDR3 DNA sequence: TGTGCCAGCAGACTAGTCCGGGACAGTAACCACGAGCAGTACTTC.

There are many counts of this clonotype. The CDR3 DNA reads TGCGCCAGCAGTGAGGAAGGACAGAGGTCCGGGGCCAACGTCCTGACTTTC. As protein: CASSEEGQRSGANVLTF. The genes are TRBV10-1 and TRBJ2-6; D might be TRBD1 (6 bases). The length of the CDR3 is 17 residues. Germline-derived CDR1 and CDR2 are WNHNN and SYGVQD (reference sequence). V lost 2 bases and J 4 bases, leaving 15 bases between the germline ends.